This T cell receptor beta chain was found in a study of tumor and adjacent non-tumor tissue in lung cancer. A word on this clonotype: What it binds is unknown. A read error is likely, as this CDR3 ends without the conserved phenylalanine or tryptophan.

No cell sorting was done before RNA was extracted from the tissue. The normal lung tissue was taken more than 3 cm from the tumor edge. Study-level points and caveats: TCR diversity was significantly greater in tumor than normal lung tissue. In normal lung, the top 100 clones were significantly more dominant than in tumor. Patients with more diverse tumor TCRs had worse survival.

The library came from three nested PCR rounds adapted from ARM-PCR protocols. TCRdb used MiXCR to reprocess the multiplex PCR reads, holding one entry per CDR3 protein. This sample has some 51,000 distinct CDR3 sequences; under 75% occur once, and the top ten carry 30%. The CDR3 is made up of 14 amino acids. In germline, CDR1 is LNHDA, CDR2 SQIVND (reference sequence). V was shortened by 3 bases and J by 5 bases, with 12 bases between the two germline ends. The origin of this receptor is a woman in her sixties or seventies with non-small cell lung cancer. Input material: distant non-tumor lung tissue. The V and J genes are TRBV19 and TRBJ2-3, with TRBD2 as a possible D gene (5 bases). The CDR3 spells CASSIGGREDTQYL. The DNA of the CDR3 is TGTGCCAGTAGTATCGGTGGGAGAGAAGATACGCAGTATTTA.